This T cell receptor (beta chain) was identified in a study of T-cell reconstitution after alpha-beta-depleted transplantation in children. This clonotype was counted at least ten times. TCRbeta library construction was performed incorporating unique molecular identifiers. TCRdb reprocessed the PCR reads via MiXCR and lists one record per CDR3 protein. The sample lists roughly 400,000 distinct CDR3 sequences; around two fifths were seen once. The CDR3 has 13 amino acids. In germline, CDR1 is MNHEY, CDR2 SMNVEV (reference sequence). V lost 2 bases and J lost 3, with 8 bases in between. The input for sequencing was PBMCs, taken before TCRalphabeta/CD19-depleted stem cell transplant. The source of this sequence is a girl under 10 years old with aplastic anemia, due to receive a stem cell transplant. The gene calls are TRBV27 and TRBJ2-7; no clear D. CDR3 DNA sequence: TGTGCCAGCAGTTTAACGGGCTTCTACGAGCAGTACTTC. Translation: CASSLTGFYEQYF.